This T cell receptor (beta chain) was recovered during a study of PD-1 blockade in mismatch repair-deficient tumors. This clone was observed once. Mismatch repair deficiency was confirmed in all patients, by PCR or immunohistochemistry. The CDR3 sequence is 15 residues long. Germline-derived CDR1 and CDR2 are LNHDA and SQIVND (reference sequence). Unmatched junction bases numbered 8, after V lost 7 bases and J lost 0 bases. The data were produced by immunoSEQ multiplex PCR, yet TCRdb's version contains in-frame clones alone and is incomplete. The sample consists of roughly 70,000 clones, 70% to 80% of them appearing once.

This specimen was peripheral blood, taken 2 weeks after starting pembrolizumab. The V call is TRBV19, the J call TRBJ1-1; 7 nucleotides agree with TRBD1. The TCR originated in an adult with mismatch repair-deficient cancer. The CDR3 region is CASTTGQSMNTEAFF. CDR3 sequence (DNA): TGTGCCAGTACCACGGGACAGTCCATGAACACTGAAGCTTTCTTT.